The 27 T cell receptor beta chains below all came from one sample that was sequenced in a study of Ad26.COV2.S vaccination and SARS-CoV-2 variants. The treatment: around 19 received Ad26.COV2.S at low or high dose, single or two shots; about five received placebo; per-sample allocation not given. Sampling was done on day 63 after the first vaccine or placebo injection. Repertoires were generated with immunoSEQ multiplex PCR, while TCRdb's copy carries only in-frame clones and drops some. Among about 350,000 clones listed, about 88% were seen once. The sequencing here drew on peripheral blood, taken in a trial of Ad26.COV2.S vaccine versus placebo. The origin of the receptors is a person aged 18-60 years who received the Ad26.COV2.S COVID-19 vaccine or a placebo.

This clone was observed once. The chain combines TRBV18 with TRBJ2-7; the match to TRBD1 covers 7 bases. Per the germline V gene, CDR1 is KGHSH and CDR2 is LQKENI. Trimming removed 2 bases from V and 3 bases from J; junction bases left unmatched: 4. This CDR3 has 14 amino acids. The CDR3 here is CASSPSTGRYEQYF. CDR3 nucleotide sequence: TGTGCCAGCTCACCATCGACAGGGCGCTACGAGCAGTACTTC.

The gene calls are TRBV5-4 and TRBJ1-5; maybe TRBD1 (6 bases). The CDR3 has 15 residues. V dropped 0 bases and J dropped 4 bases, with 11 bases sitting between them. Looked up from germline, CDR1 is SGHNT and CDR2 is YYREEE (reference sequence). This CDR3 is CASSLGGGQNQPQHF. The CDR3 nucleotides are TGTGCCAGCAGCTTGGGAGGGGGTCAAAATCAGCCCCAGCATTTT. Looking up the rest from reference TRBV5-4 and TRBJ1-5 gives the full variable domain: ETGVTQSPTHLIKTRGQQVTLRCSSQSGHNTVSWYQQALGQGPQFIFQYYREEENGRGNFPPRFSGLQFPNYSSELNVNALELDDSALYLCASSLGGGQNQPQHFGDGTRLSIL.

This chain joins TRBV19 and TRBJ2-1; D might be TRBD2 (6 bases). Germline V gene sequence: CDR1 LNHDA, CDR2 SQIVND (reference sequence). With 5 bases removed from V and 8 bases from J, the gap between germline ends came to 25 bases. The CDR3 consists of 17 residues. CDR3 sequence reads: CASSAGLSVSFLHEQFF. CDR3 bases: TGTGCCAGTAGTGCGGGGCTCAGTGTAAGTTTCCTCCATGAGCAGTTCTTC.

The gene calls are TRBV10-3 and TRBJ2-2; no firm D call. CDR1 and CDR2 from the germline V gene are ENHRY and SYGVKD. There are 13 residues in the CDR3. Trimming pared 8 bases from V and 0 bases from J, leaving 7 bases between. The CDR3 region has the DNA TGTGCCATCGGCATACCGAACACCGGGGAGCTGTTTTTT. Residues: CAIGIPNTGELFF.

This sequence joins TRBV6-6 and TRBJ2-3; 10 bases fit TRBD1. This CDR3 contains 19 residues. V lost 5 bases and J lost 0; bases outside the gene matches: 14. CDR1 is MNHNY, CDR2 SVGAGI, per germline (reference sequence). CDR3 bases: TGTGCCAGCAGTCCCTCGCGGGGACAGGGGAAAACTAGCACAGATACGCAGTATTTT. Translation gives CASSPSRGQGKTSTDTQYF.

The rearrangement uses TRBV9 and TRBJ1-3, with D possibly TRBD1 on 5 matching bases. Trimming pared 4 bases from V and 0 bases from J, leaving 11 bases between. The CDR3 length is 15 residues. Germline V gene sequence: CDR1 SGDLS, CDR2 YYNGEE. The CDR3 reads CASSPEGYSGNTIYF. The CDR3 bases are TGTGCCAGCAGCCCCGAGGGGTACTCTGGAAACACCATATATTTT.

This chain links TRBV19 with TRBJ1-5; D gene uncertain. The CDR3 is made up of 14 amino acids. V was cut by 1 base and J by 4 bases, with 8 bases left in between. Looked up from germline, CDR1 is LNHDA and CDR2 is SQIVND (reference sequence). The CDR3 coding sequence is TGTGCCAGTAGTATAGTCGCGGGGAATCAGCCCCAGCATTTT. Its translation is CASSIVAGNQPQHF.

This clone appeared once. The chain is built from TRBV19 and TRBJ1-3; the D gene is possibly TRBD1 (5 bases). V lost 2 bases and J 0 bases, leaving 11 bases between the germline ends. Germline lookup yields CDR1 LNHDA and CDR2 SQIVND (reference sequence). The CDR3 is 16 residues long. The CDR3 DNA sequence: TGTGCCAGTAGTATATTCGGGGCCCGCTCTGGAAACACCATATATTTT. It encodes CASSIFGARSGNTIYF.

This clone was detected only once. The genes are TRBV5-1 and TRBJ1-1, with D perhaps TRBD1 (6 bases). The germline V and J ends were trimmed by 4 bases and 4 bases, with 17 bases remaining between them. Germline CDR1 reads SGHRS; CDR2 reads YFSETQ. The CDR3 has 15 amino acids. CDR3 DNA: TGCGCCAGCAGCCAATATGCCAGGGGTGGCACTGAAGCTTTCTTT. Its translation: CASSQYARGGTEAFF.

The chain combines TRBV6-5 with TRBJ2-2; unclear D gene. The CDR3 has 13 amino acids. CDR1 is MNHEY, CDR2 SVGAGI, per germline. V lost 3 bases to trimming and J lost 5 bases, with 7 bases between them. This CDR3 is CASSYGGTGELFF. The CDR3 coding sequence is TGTGCCAGCAGTTATGGCGGTACCGGGGAGCTGTTTTTT.

The DNA of the CDR3 is TGTGCCTGGAGTGTACTAGGACTAGAGGCAGATACGCAGTATTTT. It encodes CAWSVLGLEADTQYF. The chain links TRBV30 to TRBJ2-3; 7 bases match TRBD2. The CDR3 has 15 amino acids. Per the germline V gene, CDR1 is GTSNPN and CDR2 is SVGIG (reference sequence). J gave up 4 bases and V 0 bases, and 7 bases lay outside the gene matches. The variable domain in full, completed from reference TRBV30 and TRBJ2-3, reads SQTIHQWPATLVQPVGSPLSLECTVEGTSNPNLYWYRQAAGRGLQLLFYSVGIGQISSEVPQNLSASRPQDRQFILSSKKLLLSDSGFYLCAWSVLGLEADTQYFGPGTRLTVL.

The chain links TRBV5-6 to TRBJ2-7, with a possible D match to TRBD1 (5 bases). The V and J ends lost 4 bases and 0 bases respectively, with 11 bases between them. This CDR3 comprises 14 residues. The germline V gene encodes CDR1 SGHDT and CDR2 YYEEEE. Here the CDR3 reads CASSRRASSYEQYF. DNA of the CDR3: TGTGCCAGCAGCCGCAGGGCTAGCTCCTACGAGCAGTACTTC.

The CDR3: CASSLDRVDSFF. The CDR3 region has the DNA TGTGCCAGCAGCTTGGACAGGGTGGACTCGTTCTTC. V usage is TRBV6-2 or TRBV6-3 and J usage is TRBJ2-1, with 8 bases that match TRBD1. The V and J ends lost 6 bases and 15 bases, in that order; junction bases with no gene match: 10. Germline V CDR1 and CDR2: MNHEY, SVGEGT. The CDR3 totals 12 residues.

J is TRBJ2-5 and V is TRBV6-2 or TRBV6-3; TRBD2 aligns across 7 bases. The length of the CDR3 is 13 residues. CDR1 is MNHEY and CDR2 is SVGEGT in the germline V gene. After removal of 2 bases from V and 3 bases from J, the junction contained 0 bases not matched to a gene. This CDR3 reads CASSYGTKETQYF. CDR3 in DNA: TGTGCCAGCAGTTACGGGACTAAAGAGACCCAGTACTTC.

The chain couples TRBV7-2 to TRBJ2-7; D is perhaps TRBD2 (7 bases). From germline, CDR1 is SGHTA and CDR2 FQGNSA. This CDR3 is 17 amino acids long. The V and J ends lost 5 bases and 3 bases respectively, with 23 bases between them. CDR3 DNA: TGTGCCAGCAGCCCCTCACGCGGCAGGGGAGGGGGCTACGAGCAGTACTTC. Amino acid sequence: CASSPSRGRGGGYEQYF.

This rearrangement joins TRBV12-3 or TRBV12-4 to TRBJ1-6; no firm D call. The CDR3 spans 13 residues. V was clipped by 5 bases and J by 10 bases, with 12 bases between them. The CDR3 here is CASSLGVDSPLHF. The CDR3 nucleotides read TGTGCCAGCAGTCTCGGGGTAGACTCACCCCTCCACTTT.

CDR3: CASSYSGTGVETEAFF. The CDR3 coding sequence is TGTGCCAGCAGTTACTCGGGGACAGGGGTCGAAACTGAAGCTTTCTTT. This rearrangement joins TRBV6-5 to TRBJ1-1, with 10 positions matching TRBD1. This CDR3 has 16 residues. Trimming removed 0 bases from V and 5 bases from J; junction bases left unmatched: 6. The germline gives CDR1 MNHEY, CDR2 SVGAGI.

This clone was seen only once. The DNA of the CDR3 is TGTGCCAGTAGTAACCGGATGACGCCGGGACAGGGAATCTATGGCTACACCTTC. Translating it yields CASSNRMTPGQGIYGYTF. This chain joins TRBV19 and TRBJ1-2, with 9 positions matching TRBD1. Germline V gene data show CDR1 as LNHDA and CDR2 as SQIVND (reference sequence). Germline trimming cut 4 bases from V and 4 bases from J; bases unmatched to any gene: 16. The CDR3 is 18 residues long.

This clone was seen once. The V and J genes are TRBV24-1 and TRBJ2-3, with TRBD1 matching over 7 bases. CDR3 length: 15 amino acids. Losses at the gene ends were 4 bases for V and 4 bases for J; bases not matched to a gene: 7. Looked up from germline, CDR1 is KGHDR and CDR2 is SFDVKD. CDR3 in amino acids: CATSDDRANADTQYF. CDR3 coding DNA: TGTGCCACCAGTGACGACAGGGCAAACGCAGATACGCAGTATTTT.

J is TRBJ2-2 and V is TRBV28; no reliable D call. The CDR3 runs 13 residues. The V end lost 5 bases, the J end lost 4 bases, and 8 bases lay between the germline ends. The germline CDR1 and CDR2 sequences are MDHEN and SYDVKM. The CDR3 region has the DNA TGTGCCAGCAGTAATCCCTCCACCGGGGAGCTGTTTTTT. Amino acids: CASSNPSTGELFF. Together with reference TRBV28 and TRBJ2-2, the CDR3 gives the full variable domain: DVKVTQSSRYLVKRTGEKVFLECVQDMDHENMFWYRQDPGLGLRLIYFSYDVKMKEKGDIPEGYSVSREKKERFSLILESASTNQTSMYLCASSNPSTGELFFGEGSRLTVL.

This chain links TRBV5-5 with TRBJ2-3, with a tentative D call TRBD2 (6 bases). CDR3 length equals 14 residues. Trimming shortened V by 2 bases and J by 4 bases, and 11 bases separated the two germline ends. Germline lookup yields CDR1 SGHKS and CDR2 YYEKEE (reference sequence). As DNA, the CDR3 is TGTGCCAGCAGCTTAGCGGGTTCTGCAGATACGCAGTATTTT. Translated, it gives CASSLAGSADTQYF.

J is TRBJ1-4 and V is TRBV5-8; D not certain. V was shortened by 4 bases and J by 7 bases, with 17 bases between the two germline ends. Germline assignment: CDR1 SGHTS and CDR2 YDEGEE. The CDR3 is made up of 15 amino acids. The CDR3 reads CASSPLLDRSEKLFF. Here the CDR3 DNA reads TGTGCCAGCAGCCCCCTCTTGGATAGGAGTGAAAAACTGTTTTTT.

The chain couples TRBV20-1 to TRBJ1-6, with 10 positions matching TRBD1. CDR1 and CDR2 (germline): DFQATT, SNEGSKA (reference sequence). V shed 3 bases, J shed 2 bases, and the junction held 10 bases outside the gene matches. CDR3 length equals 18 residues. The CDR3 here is CSASPGTGVRAYNSPLHF. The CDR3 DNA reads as TGCAGTGCTAGTCCCGGGACAGGGGTTCGGGCCTATAATTCACCCCTCCACTTT.

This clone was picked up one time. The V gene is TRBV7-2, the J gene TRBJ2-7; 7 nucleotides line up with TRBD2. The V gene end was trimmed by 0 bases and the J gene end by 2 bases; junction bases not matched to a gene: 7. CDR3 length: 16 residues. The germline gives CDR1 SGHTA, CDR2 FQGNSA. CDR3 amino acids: CASSLAGGSRTYEQYF. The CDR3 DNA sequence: TGTGCCAGCAGCTTAGCGGGAGGGTCACGGACCTACGAGCAGTACTTC.

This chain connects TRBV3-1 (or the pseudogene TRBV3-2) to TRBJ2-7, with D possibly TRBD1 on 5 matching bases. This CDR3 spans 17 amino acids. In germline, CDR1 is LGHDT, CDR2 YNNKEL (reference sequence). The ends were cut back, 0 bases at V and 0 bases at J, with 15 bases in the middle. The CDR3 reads CASSQDDLRRASYEQYF. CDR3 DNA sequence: TGTGCCAGCAGCCAAGACGACCTCCGCAGGGCCTCCTACGAGCAGTACTTC.

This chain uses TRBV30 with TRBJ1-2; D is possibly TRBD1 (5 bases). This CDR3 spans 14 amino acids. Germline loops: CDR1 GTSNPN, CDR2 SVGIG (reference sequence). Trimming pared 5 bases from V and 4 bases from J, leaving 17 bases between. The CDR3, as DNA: TGTGCCTGGGGGGGAGGACGTCGGGCCTATGGCTACACCTTC. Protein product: CAWGGGRRAYGYTF.

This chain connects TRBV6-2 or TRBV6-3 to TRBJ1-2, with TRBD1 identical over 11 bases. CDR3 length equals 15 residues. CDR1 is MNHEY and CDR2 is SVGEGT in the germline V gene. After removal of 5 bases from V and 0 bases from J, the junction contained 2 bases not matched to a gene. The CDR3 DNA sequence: TGTGCCAGCAGTGGACAGGGGGCAGCTAACTATGGCTACACCTTC. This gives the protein CASSGQGAANYGYTF.